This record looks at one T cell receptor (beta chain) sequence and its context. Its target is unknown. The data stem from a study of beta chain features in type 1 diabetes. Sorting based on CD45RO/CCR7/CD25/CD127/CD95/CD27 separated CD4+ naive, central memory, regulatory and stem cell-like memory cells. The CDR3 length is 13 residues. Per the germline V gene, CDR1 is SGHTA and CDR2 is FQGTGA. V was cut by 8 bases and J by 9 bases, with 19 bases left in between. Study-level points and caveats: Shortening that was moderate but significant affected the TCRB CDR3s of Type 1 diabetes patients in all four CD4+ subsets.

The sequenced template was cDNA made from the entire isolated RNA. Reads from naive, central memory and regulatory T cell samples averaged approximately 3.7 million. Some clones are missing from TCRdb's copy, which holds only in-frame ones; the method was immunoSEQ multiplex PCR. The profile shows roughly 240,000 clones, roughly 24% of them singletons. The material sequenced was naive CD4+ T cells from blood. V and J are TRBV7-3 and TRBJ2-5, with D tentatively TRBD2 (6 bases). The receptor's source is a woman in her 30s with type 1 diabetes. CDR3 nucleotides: TGTGCCAGCGCGGCAGGGAGGCCCTGGGCCCAGTACTTC. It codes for CASAAGRPWAQYF. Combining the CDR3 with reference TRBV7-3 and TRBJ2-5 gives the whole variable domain GAGVSQTPSNKVTEKGKYVELRCDPISGHTALYWYRQSLGQGPEFLIYFQGTGAADDSGLPNDRFFAVRPEGSVSTLKIQRTERGDSAVYLCASAAGRPWAQYFGPGTRLLVL.